This T cell receptor beta chain originates from a study of human T cells and chemical hapten exposure. Study as a whole: DPC at 2% was the sensitizing agent, placed on 2 cm by 2 cm of upper inner arm skin.

Time point meaning: patch test 2, 6 weeks after DPC sensitization. Treatment in this sample: therapeutic diphenylcyclopropenone sensitization with weekly scalp DPC. A single record per CDR3 protein comes from TCRdb applying MiXCR to the RACE reads. The sample holds a few hundred thousand distinct CDR3 sequences, around 6% seen once. Whole-study findings and limits: Patch test score rose with PT1 expanded TCR count, significant at thresholds 8, 16 and 32, not 4.

This clonotype was seen repeatedly, ten times or more. Its antigen is undetermined. The germline gives CDR1 KGHSH, CDR2 LQKENI. V dropped 8 bases and J dropped 1 base, with 17 bases sitting between them. The CDR3 is 15 amino acids. Sequences were derived from whole blood, sampled in connection with sensitization to the hapten diphenylcyclopropenone (DPC). V and J are TRBV18 and TRBJ1-1; perhaps TRBD1 as D (5 bases). The source is a woman in her late teens or twenties with alopecia areata. Some clones in this sample may be carry-over from other donors' samples. The CDR3 DNA reads TGTGCCAGCGCTAACACGGACAACCCGAACACTGAAGCTTTCTTT. This sequence encodes CASANTDNPNTEAFF.